Below are 25 T cell receptor beta chains sequenced from a single sample in a study of beta chain features in type 1 diabetes. These TCRs are of unknown antigen specificity. What was sequenced were expressed TCRB transcripts, since all of the isolated RNA had been reverse transcribed. Some clones are missing from TCRdb's copy, which holds only in-frame ones; the method was immunoSEQ multiplex PCR. The sample holds 600,000 to 750,000 clones, 9.5% to 15% seen once. Overall study results and limits: Shortening that was moderate but significant affected the TCRB CDR3s of Type 1 diabetes patients in all four CD4+ subsets.

Sequencing input: naive CD4+ T cells from blood. Receptor source: a man younger than 45 with type 1 diabetes.

This chain links TRBV9 with TRBJ2-6, with 12 bases lining up with TRBD1. Germline CDR1 and CDR2: SGDLS and YYNGEE. The CDR3 spans 17 residues. J lost 3 bases, V lost 4 bases, and 5 bases had no gene match. The CDR3 DNA sequence: TGTGCCAGCAGCCCGGGACAGGGGGCTTTTGGGGCCAACGTCCTGACTTTC. Protein: CASSPGQGAFGANVLTF.

This clone has a handful of counts. The gene calls are TRBV5-1 and TRBJ1-1; possibly TRBD1 for D (5 bases). V was clipped by 3 bases and J by 0 bases, with 15 bases between them. Looked up from germline, CDR1 is SGHRS and CDR2 is YFSETQ. The CDR3 has 16 amino acids. Written as DNA, the CDR3 is TGCGCCAGCAGCTGGCAGGGCTCCGTTATGAACACTGAAGCTTTCTTT. Its protein is CASSWQGSVMNTEAFF.

This clone was detected a few times. This rearrangement joins TRBV28 to TRBJ2-3; D is undetermined. The CDR3 spans 13 residues. The V and J ends lost 6 bases and 1 base respectively, with 8 bases between them. Germline CDR1 reads MDHEN; CDR2 reads SYDVKM. The DNA for the CDR3 is TGTGCCAGCAGCACCCCTGGCACAGATACGCAGTATTTT. Translated, it gives CASSTPGTDTQYF.

With regard to this clone: The same CDR3 arises from other DNA sequences in this sample as well. J is TRBJ1-1 and V is TRBV29-1; 8 bases align to TRBD1. Germline CDR1 and CDR2: SQVTM and ANQGSEA. The V gene end was trimmed by 3 bases and the J gene end by 1 base; junction bases not matched to a gene: 7. This CDR3 region has 15 residues. CDR3 protein: CSVDGFDRGNTEAFF. For the CDR3, the DNA is TGCAGCGTTGACGGTTTTGACAGGGGGAACACTGAAGCTTTCTTT.

This clone has only a few counts. V gene TRBV7-2 combines with J gene TRBJ2-1, with D hard to call. The CDR3 consists of 13 residues. V dropped 0 bases and J dropped 9 bases, with 9 bases sitting between them. Germline V gene sequence: CDR1 SGHTA, CDR2 FQGNSA. For the CDR3, the DNA is TGTGCCAGCAGCTTAGCTAGGCCGCCTGAGCAGTTCTTC. Translating it yields CASSLARPPEQFF. Based on the CDR3 plus reference TRBV7-2 and TRBJ2-1, the full variable domain is GAGVSQSPSNKVTEKGKDVELRCDPISGHTALYWYRQSLGQGLEFLIYFQGNSAPDKSGLPSDRFSAERTGGSVSTLTIQRTQQEDSAVYLCASSLARPPEQFFGPGTRLTVL.

V gene TRBV11-2 combines with J gene TRBJ2-5, with a weak D call TRBD2 (6 bases). Germline V gene sequence: CDR1 SGHAT, CDR2 FQNNGV. With 8 bases removed from V and 0 bases from J, the gap between germline ends came to 10 bases. The CDR3 has 13 amino acids. This CDR3 is CASRRGYQETQYF. CDR3 in DNA: TGTGCCAGCCGCCGGGGGTACCAAGAGACCCAGTACTTC.

This chain uses TRBV7-9 with TRBJ1-6; no firm D call. CDR1 is SEHNR, CDR2 FQNEAQ, per germline (reference sequence). The V end was cut by 0 bases, the J end by 12 bases, with 6 bases between. The length of the CDR3 is 12 residues. The CDR3 nucleotides read TGTGCCAGCAGCTTAGCCTCGGAACCCCTCCACTTT. It yields the protein CASSLASEPLHF.

The chain carries TRBV6-6 and TRBJ2-1, with D possibly matching TRBD1 (6 bases). Trimming pared 6 bases from V and 4 bases from J, leaving 7 bases between. The CDR3 consists of 12 residues. CDR1 is MNHNY, CDR2 SVGAGI, per germline (reference sequence). CDR3 nucleotides: TGTGCCAGCAGGGGACATTACAATGAGCAGTTCTTC. This translates into CASRGHYNEQFF.

In its sample, this clone was seen a few times. The chain links TRBV29-1 to TRBJ2-5; 14 nucleotides agree with TRBD2. From germline, CDR1 is SQVTM and CDR2 ANQGSEA. After removal of 6 bases from V and 5 bases from J, the junction contained 11 bases not matched to a gene. The CDR3 covers 16 residues. CDR3 residues: CSVSAGTSGGWETQYF. The CDR3 coding sequence is TGCAGCGTGTCTGCCGGGACTAGCGGGGGATGGGAGACCCAGTACTTC.

Details on this clone: The sample carries other DNA sequences with the same CDR3. The chain links TRBV6-6 to TRBJ2-1; D is unclear. CDR3 length: 11 residues. Germline loops: CDR1 MNHNY, CDR2 SVGAGI (reference sequence). With 4 bases removed from V and 6 bases from J, the gap between germline ends came to 4 bases. The DNA for the CDR3 is TGTGCCAGCAGTTCCCTCAATGAGCAGTTCTTC. It is translated as CASSSLNEQFF.

This chain uses TRBV28 with TRBJ2-7, with D perhaps TRBD1 (6 bases). In germline, CDR1 is MDHEN, CDR2 SYDVKM. The germline V and J ends were trimmed by 4 bases and 7 bases, with 14 bases remaining between them. The CDR3 sequence is 13 residues long. The CDR3 coding sequence is TGTGCCAGCAGTTCGTCGTCAGGGGTAGAGCAGTACTTC. This sequence encodes CASSSSSGVEQYF.

This clone was detected only a few times. The chain recombines TRBV5-1 with TRBJ2-1; no clear D gene. Germline assignment: CDR1 SGHRS and CDR2 YFSETQ. The CDR3 sequence is 14 residues long. V lost 3 bases to trimming and J lost 10 bases, with 17 bases between them. The CDR3 bases are TGCGCCAGCAGCTCCGTTTCTTGGCCCGGAGAGCAGTTCTTC. Amino acid sequence: CASSSVSWPGEQFF.

This clone was seen a few times. The CDR3 nucleotides read TGTGCCAGCTCACCAGTGGCAGGGGGAGGGATGAAGTACTTC. As protein: CASSPVAGGGMKYF. This chain links TRBV18 with TRBJ2-7; either TRBD1 or TRBD2 may fit D (7 bases each). There are 14 residues in the CDR3. CDR1 and CDR2 from the germline V gene are KGHSH and LQKENI. Trimming took off 2 bases at V and 11 bases at J, with 19 bases between the two ends.

The chain carries TRBV5-4 and TRBJ2-5, with TRBD2 matching 10 bases. V lost 4 bases, J lost 4 bases, and 7 bases stayed unmatched. This CDR3 has 15 residues. Germline CDR1 and CDR2: SGHNT and YYREEE (reference sequence). Here the CDR3 DNA reads TGTGCCAGCAGCCCTGGACTAGCGGAGGGAGAGACCCAGTACTTC. As protein: CASSPGLAEGETQYF.

There are a few counts of this clone. This chain connects TRBV15 to TRBJ2-3, with D tentatively TRBD2 (6 bases). CDR1 is LNHNV, CDR2 YYDKDF, per germline (reference sequence). The CDR3 length is 14 residues. V shed 6 bases and J shed 2 bases, with 12 bases lying between them. The DNA of the CDR3 is TGTGCCACCAGTTCTGGCGGGAACACAGATACGCAGTATTTT. Protein product: CATSSGGNTDTQYF. The variable domain in full, completed from reference TRBV15 and TRBJ2-3, reads DAMVIQNPRYQVTQFGKPVTLSCSQTLNHNVMYWYQQKSSQAPKLLFHYYDKDFNNEADTPDNFQSRRPNTSFCFLDIRSPGLGDTAMYLCATSSGGNTDTQYFGPGTRLTVL.

The chain is built from TRBV11-3 and TRBJ1-1; TRBD1 agrees at 7 bases. Germline CDR1 reads SGHNT; CDR2 reads YENEEA. V gave up 5 bases and J gave up 1 base; unmatched junction bases: 7. The length of the CDR3 is 15 residues. CDR3 loop: CASSPRQGSNTEAFF. The DNA of the CDR3 is TGTGCCAGCAGCCCCCGACAGGGTTCGAACACTGAAGCTTTCTTT.

This chain joins TRBV6-5 and TRBJ2-2; D is possibly TRBD1 (5 bases). Germline assignment: CDR1 MNHEY and CDR2 SVGAGI. This CDR3 spans 14 amino acids. V lost 8 bases to trimming and J lost 0 bases, with 10 bases between them. CDR3 sequence: CASHRQANTGELFF. The DNA of the CDR3 is TGTGCCAGCCACAGGCAGGCGAACACCGGGGAGCTGTTTTTT.

This chain links TRBV6-1 with TRBJ2-3, with D possibly TRBD2 on 5 matching bases. This CDR3 has 18 residues. Trimming removed 2 bases at V and 4 bases at J, with 22 bases between. The V gene's germline CDR1 is MNHNS and CDR2 SASEGT. DNA for the CDR3: TGTGCCAGCAGTGAACAACGAATACGCGGGCCTGGGGCAGATACGCAGTATTTT. It is translated as CASSEQRIRGPGADTQYF.

The table lists this clone with a few counts. Other DNA sequences in this sample translate to the same CDR3. CDR3 nucleotides: TGTGCCAGCAGCTTAGGACTAAGTAAAGAGACCCAGTACTTC. Translating it yields CASSLGLSKETQYF. The chain recombines TRBV7-2 with TRBJ2-5, with TRBD2 as a possible D gene (5 bases). Germline V gene data show CDR1 as SGHTA and CDR2 as FQGNSA. V was cut by 1 base and J by 3 bases, with 9 bases left in between. The CDR3 runs to 14 residues.

This sequence joins TRBV7-6 and TRBJ2-4, with D tentatively TRBD2 (5 bases). The V end was cut by 1 base, the J end by 5 bases, with 9 bases between. The CDR3 runs to 14 residues. Looked up from germline, CDR1 is SGHVS and CDR2 is FNYEAQ. Written as DNA, the CDR3 is TGTGCCAGCAGCTTAGGAGGGTTCGAAAACATTCAGTACTTC. This sequence encodes CASSLGGFENIQYF.

This clone was seen a few times. The V and J genes are TRBV19 and TRBJ2-2; no clear D. This CDR3 is 12 amino acids long. Germline V gene sequence: CDR1 LNHDA, CDR2 SQIVND (reference sequence). Trimming removed 9 bases at V and 3 bases at J, with 8 bases between. In nucleotides, the CDR3 is TGTGCCAGCGCTCAATACACCGGGGAGCTGTTTTTT. It codes for CASAQYTGELFF.

The chain recombines TRBV7-2 with TRBJ2-7, with D tentatively TRBD2 (5 bases). V was cut by 1 base and J by 0 bases, with 10 bases left in between. CDR1 SGHTA and CDR2 FQGNSA come from the germline V gene. This CDR3 has 15 residues. CDR3 nucleotides: TGTGCCAGCAGCTTAGGCCCGGGGAGCTCCTACGAGCAGTACTTC. Amino acid sequence: CASSLGPGSSYEQYF.

The chain carries TRBV9 and TRBJ2-7; D is perhaps TRBD1 (5 bases). Trimming took off 1 base at V and 0 bases at J, with 11 bases between the two ends. Per the germline V gene, CDR1 is SGDLS and CDR2 is YYNGEE. The CDR3 has 15 residues. The CDR3 reads CASSVWPDSSYEQYF. CDR3 nucleotide sequence: TGTGCCAGCAGCGTATGGCCCGACAGCTCCTACGAGCAGTACTTC.

V gene TRBV6-6 combines with J gene TRBJ2-1; 9 bases match TRBD2. Germline CDR1 and CDR2: MNHNY and SVGAGI (reference sequence). V was pared by 6 bases and J by 5 bases, with 5 bases of the junction left unmatched. The CDR3 extends over 14 amino acids. The CDR3 is CASRRGGDNNEQFF. CDR3 sequence (DNA): TGTGCCAGCAGGCGCGGGGGGGATAACAATGAGCAGTTCTTC.

This clone came up a few times. One end of the junction is discordant with germline, which a read error may explain. The chain links TRBV29-1 to TRBJ2-7; TRBD1 is a possible D gene (5 bases). This CDR3 is built from 11 residues. Germline CDR1 SQVTM, CDR2 ANQGSEA. In DNA, the CDR3 is TGCAGCGTTGGGGTTTGGGGCCCCTCGGACTTC. Amino acids: CSVGVWGPSDF.